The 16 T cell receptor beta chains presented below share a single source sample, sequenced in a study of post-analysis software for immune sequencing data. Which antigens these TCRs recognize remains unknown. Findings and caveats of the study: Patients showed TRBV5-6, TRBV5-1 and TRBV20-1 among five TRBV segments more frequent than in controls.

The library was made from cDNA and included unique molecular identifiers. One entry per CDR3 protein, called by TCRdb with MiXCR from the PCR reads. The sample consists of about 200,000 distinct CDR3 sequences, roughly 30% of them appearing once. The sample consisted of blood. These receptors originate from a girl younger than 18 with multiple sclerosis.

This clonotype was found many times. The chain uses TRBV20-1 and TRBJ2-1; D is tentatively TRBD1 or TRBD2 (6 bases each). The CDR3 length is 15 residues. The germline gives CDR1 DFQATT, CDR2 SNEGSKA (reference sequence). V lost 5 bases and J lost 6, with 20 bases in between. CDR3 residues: CSARRGAGTGNEQFF. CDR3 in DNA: TGCAGTGCTCGAAGGGGGGCGGGGACTGGCAATGAGCAGTTCTTC.

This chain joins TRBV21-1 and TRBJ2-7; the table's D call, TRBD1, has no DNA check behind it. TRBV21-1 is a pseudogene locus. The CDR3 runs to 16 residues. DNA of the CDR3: TGTGCCAGCAGCAAAGGGCGTCGAGGGACAACCTACGAGCAGTACTTC. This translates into CASSKGRRGTTYEQYF.

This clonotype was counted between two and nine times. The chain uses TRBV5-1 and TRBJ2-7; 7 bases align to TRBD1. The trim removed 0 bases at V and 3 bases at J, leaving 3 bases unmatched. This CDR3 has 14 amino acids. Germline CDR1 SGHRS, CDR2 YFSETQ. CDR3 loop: CASSLGAGGYEQYF. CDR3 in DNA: TGCGCCAGCAGCTTGGGGGCAGGGGGCTACGAGCAGTACTTC.

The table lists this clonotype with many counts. The CDR3 here is CASTLSPTGSPLYEQYF. The CDR3 DNA reads as TGTGCCAGCACCCTTAGCCCCACAGGGAGTCCCCTCTACGAGCAGTACTTC. The chain uses TRBV7-2 and TRBJ2-7; maybe TRBD1 (6 bases). The germline CDR1 and CDR2 sequences are SGHTA and FQGNSA. With 7 bases removed from V and 3 bases from J, the gap between germline ends came to 25 bases. This CDR3 has 17 amino acids.

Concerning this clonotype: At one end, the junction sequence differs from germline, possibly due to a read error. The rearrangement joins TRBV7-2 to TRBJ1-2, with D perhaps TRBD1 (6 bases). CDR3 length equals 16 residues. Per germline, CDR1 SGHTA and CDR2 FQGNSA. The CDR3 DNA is TGTGCCAGCAGCTTAGCCGGACAGTCAACAACCTATGGCCACACCTTC. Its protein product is CASSLAGQSTTYGHTF.

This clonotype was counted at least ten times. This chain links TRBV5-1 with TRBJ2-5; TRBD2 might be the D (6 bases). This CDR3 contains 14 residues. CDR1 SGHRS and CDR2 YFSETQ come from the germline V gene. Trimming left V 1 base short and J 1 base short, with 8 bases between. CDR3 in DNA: TGCGCCAGCAGCTTGCTGGGGGGCCAAGAGACCCAGTACTTC. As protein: CASSLLGGQETQYF.

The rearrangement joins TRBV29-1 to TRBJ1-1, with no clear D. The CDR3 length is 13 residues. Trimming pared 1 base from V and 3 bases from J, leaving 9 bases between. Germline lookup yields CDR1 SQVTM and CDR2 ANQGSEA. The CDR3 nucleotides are TGCAGCGTTGAAGGGAGGTGGGACACTGAAGCTTTCTTT. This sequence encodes CSVEGRWDTEAFF. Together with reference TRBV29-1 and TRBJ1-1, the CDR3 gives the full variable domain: SAVISQKPSRDICQRGTSLTIQCQVDSQVTMMFWYRQQPGQSLTLIATANQGSEATYESGFVIDKFPISRPNLTFSTLTVSNMSPEDSSIYLCSVEGRWDTEAFFGQGTRLTVV.

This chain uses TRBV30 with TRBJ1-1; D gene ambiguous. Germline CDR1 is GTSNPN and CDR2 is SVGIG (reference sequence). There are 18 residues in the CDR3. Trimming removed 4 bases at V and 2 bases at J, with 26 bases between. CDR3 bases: TGTGCCTGGATAGGAATAGTCCCCGGGCTAAGGGAAAACACTGAAGCTTTCTTT. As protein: CAWIGIVPGLRENTEAFF.

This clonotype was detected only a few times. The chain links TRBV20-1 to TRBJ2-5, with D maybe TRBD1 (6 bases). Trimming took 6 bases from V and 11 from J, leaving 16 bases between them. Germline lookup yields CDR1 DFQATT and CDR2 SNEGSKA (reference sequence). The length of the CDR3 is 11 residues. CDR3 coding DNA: TGCAGTGCGGCCCTACAGGGAGAGCAGTACTTC. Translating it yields CSAALQGEQYF.

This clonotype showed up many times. DNA for the CDR3: TGCGCCAGCAGCCAGAAAAAAGGGACAGAGAACTATGGCTACACCTTC. Protein sequence: CASSQKKGTENYGYTF. The chain uses TRBV5-1 and TRBJ1-2, with TRBD1 matching 7 bases. The ends lost 4 bases at V and 2 bases at J; junction bases unmatched: 11. The germline gives CDR1 SGHRS, CDR2 YFSETQ. The CDR3 totals 16 residues.

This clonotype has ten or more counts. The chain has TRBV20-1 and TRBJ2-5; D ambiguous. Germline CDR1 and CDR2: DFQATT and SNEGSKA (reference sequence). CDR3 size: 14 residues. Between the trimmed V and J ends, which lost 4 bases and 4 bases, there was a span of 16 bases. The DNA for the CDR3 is TGCAGTGCTATTGGCCCGGCCTATCCAGAGACCCAGTACTTC. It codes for CSAIGPAYPETQYF.

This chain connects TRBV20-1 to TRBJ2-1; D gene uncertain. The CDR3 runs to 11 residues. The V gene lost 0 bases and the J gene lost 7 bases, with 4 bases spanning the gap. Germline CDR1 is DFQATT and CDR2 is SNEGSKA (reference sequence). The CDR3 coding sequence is TGCAGTGCTAGAGATCTTAATGAGCAGTTCTTC. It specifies CSARDLNEQFF.

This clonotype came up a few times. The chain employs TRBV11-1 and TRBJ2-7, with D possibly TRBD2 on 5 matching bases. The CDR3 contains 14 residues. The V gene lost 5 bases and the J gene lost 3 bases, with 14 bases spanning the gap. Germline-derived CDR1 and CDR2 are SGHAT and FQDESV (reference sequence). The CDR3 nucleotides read TGTGCCAGCAGCCCCGGACTGAATGACTACGAGCAGTACTTC. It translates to CASSPGLNDYEQYF.

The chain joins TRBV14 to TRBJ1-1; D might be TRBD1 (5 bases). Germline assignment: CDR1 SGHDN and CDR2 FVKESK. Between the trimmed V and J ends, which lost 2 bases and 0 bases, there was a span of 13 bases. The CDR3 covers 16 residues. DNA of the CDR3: TGTGCCAGCAGCCAATATGCAGGGTTCCTGAACACTGAAGCTTTCTTT. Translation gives CASSQYAGFLNTEAFF.

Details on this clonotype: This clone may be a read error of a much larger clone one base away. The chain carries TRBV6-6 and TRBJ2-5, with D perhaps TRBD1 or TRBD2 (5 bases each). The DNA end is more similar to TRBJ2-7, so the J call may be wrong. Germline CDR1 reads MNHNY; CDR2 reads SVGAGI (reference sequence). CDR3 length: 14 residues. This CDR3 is CASRYEGKVYEQYF. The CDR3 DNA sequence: TGTGCCAGCAGGTATGAGGGGAAGGTCTACGAGCAGTACTTC.

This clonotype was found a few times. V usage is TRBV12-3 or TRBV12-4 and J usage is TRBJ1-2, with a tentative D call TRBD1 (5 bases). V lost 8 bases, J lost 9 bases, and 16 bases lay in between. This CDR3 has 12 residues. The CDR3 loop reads CASYQWDLSYTF. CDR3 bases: TGTGCCAGCTACCAATGGGACCTTAGCTACACCTTC.